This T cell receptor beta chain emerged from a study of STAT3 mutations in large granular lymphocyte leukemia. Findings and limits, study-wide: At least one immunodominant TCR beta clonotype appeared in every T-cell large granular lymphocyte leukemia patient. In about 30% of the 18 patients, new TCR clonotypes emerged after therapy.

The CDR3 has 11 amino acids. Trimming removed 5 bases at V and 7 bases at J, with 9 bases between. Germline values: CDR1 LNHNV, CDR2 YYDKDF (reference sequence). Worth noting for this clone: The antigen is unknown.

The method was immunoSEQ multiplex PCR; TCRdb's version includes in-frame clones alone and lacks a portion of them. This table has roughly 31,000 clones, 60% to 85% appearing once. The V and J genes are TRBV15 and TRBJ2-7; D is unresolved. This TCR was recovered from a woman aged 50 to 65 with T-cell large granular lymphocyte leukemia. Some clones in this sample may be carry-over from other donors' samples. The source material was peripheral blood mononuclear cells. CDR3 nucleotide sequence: TGTGCCACCAGCGACGAAAGGGAGCAGTACTTC. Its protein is CATSDEREQYF. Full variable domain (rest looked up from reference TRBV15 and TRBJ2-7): DAMVIQNPRYQVTQFGKPVTLSCSQTLNHNVMYWYQQKSSQAPKLLFHYYDKDFNNEADTPDNFQSRRPNTSFCFLDIRSPGLGDTAMYLCATSDEREQYFGPGTRLTVT.